These T cell receptor beta chains were read from a single sample in a study of naive CD8 T cells in extremely preterm neonates. The assay was immunoSEQ multiplex PCR, and TCRdb's table has in-frame clones only and misses some. The sample contains about 23,000 clones, about 91% of which appear only once. The sequenced sample consisted of naive CD8+ T cells from cord blood. The receptors derive from a boy who was born preterm. CDR3s include the opening cysteine and the closing phenylalanine or tryptophan. D genes are given only for firm matches. Some rows mark clone size as missing; the rest say once, few, many or name a class of expanded clone.

j_call d_call clone_size v_call cdr3_aa cdr3_nt
TRBJ2-2 TRBD2 NA TRBV10-3 CAIRGTSGGAGELFF TGTGCCATCAGGGGGACTAGCGGGGGCGCCGGGGAGCTGTTTTTT
TRBJ2-1 NA NA TRBV4-1 CASSQRRDSYNEQFF TGCGCCAGCAGCCAACGCCGGGACTCCTACAATGAGCAGTTCTTC
TRBJ1-1 NA once TRBV27 CASSFRGMNTEAFF TGTGCCAGCAGTTTTAGGGGCATGAACACTGAAGCTTTCTTT
TRBJ2-1 TRBD2 NA TRBV5-1 CASSSGGPYNEQFF TGCGCCAGCAGCTCGGGGGGGCCCTACAATGAGCAGTTCTTC
TRBJ2-2 NA NA TRBV19 CASSIDQGRELFF TGTGCCAGTAGTATAGATCAAGGACGGGAGCTGTTTTTT
TRBJ2-1 TRBD2 NA TRBV9 CASSVVGSGGAHNEQFF TGTGCCAGCAGCGTAGTAGGATCCGGGGGGGCCCACAATGAGCAGTTCTTC
TRBJ2-3 TRBD2 once TRBV4-3 CASSQAAGALTDTQYF TGCGCCAGCAGCCAAGCAGCGGGGGCCCTCACAGATACGCAGTATTTT
TRBJ2-7 TRBD1 NA TRBV5-5 CASSPGQGDEQYF TGTGCCAGCAGCCCGGGACAGGGTGACGAGCAGTACTTC
TRBJ1-1 NA NA TRBV7-9 CASSLADRNTEAFF TGTGCCAGCAGCTTAGCGGACAGGAACACTGAAGCTTTCTTT
TRBJ2-6 NA NA TRBV5-3 CARSLPYNSGANVLTF TGTGCCAGAAGCTTGCCCTACAACTCTGGGGCCAACGTCCTGACTTTC
TRBJ1-1 NA NA TRBV19 CASNPAGFTEAFF TGTGCCAGTAATCCCGCAGGATTCACTGAAGCTTTCTTT
TRBJ2-4 NA NA TRBV7-9 CASSLLAKNIQYF TGTGCCAGCAGCTTACTAGCCAAAAACATTCAGTACTTC
TRBJ1-2 NA NA TRBV10-2 CASSEYGTTNYGYTF TGCGCCAGCAGTGAGTACGGGACAACTAACTATGGCTACACCTTC
TRBJ1-2 NA NA TRBV19 CASSIGFGYTF TGTGCCAGTAGTATAGGGTTTGGCTACACCTTC
TRBJ2-3 TRBD2 NA TRBV11-3 CASSSRTSGGADTQYF TGTGCCAGCAGCTCCCGAACTAGCGGGGGGGCGGATACGCAGTATTTT
TRBJ2-7 NA NA TRBV4-1 CASSQDPYEQYF TGCGCCAGCAGCCAAGATCCCTACGAGCAGTACTTC
TRBJ2-7 TRBD2 NA TRBV19 CASSIGGMGEQYF TGTGCCAGTAGTATCGGGGGGATGGGCGAGCAGTACTTC